The next 20 T cell receptor beta chains were all read from a single sample in a study of blood T cells in healthy people across ages. A second PCR, run for about 7 to 11 cycles, used a sample-barcoded 5' primer plus a J-beta primer mix. TCRdb re-analysed the 5' RACE reads in MiXCR, keeping a single row per CDR3 protein. The profile shows over 1,500,000 distinct CDR3 sequences, roughly 50% of them singletons. Sequencing was carried out using blood. Source of these receptors: a woman in her thirties or forties in good health.

V and J are TRBV20-1 and TRBJ2-3; 8 positions match TRBD2. Losses at the gene ends were 5 bases for V and 5 bases for J; bases not matched to a gene: 12. Germline CDR1 and CDR2: DFQATT and SNEGSKA (reference sequence). This CDR3 contains 15 residues. DNA of the CDR3: TGCAGTGCTGTAAACGGGGGGGCAGGTGGAGATACGCAGTATTTT. Translation gives CSAVNGGAGGDTQYF.

This chain joins TRBV28 and TRBJ2-5; 8 positions agree with TRBD1. The CDR3 runs to 15 residues. Germline V gives CDR1 MDHEN, CDR2 SYDVKM. The ends lost 5 bases at V and 11 bases at J; junction bases unmatched: 16. This chain's CDR3 is CASSRGQGPHNEQYF. DNA of the CDR3: TGTGCCAGCAGTCGCGGACAGGGTCCCCACAATGAGCAGTACTTC.

Comments on this clonotype: At one end the junction does not follow the germline gene, possibly because of a read error. The gene calls are TRBV9 and TRBJ2-5, with D possibly matching TRBD2 (5 bases). CDR1 is SGDLS, CDR2 YYNGEE, per germline. The CDR3 totals 18 residues. The CDR3 loop is CASSVALRTDLSQDTQYF. CDR3 DNA: TGTGCCAGCAGCGTAGCTTTAAGGACTGACCTGAGCCAAGATACCCAGTACTTC.

This sequence joins TRBV20-1 and TRBJ2-5; 7 positions match TRBD2. V shed 4 bases, J shed 2 bases, and the junction held 16 bases outside the gene matches. The CDR3 runs 17 residues. Germline lookup yields CDR1 DFQATT and CDR2 SNEGSKA (reference sequence). As DNA, the CDR3 is TGCAGTGCTACGTCTAGCGGCCCGTGGGAGATACAAGAGACCCAGTACTTC. As protein: CSATSSGPWEIQETQYF.

This clonotype showed up just a few times. The chain carries TRBV6-5 and TRBJ2-5; 11 positions agree with TRBD2. The CDR3 consists of 13 residues. CDR1 is MNHEY and CDR2 is SVGAGI in the germline V gene. Trimming cost V 11 bases and J 4 bases; bases outside gene matches: 6. The DNA for the CDR3 is TGTGCCTGTAGCGGGGGGGTGAGAGAGACCCAGTACTTC. Translating gives CACSGGVRETQYF.

This clonotype has a handful of counts. The chain employs TRBV7-2 and TRBJ2-5; D is possibly TRBD1 (5 bases). CDR1 is SGHTA, CDR2 FQGNSA, per germline. V lost 5 bases and J 1 base, leaving 17 bases between the germline ends. The CDR3 runs to 16 residues. In DNA, the CDR3 is TGTGCCAGCAGCCCCACGAAGACAGATCTCCAAGAGACCCAGTACTTC. It codes for CASSPTKTDLQETQYF.

V is TRBV14 and J is TRBJ1-1; 7 bases agree with TRBD1. This CDR3 has 15 residues. Trimming removed 4 bases from V and 0 bases from J; junction bases left unmatched: 5. Germline values: CDR1 SGHDN, CDR2 FVKESK. CDR3 nucleotides: TGTGCCAGCAGCCGCAACAGGGGTTTGAACACTGAAGCTTTCTTT. Translation: CASSRNRGLNTEAFF.

The rearrangement uses TRBV6-5 and TRBJ1-5; weak D call: TRBD1 (5 bases). The CDR3 totals 15 residues. The V end lost 2 bases, the J end lost 5 bases, and 13 bases lay between the germline ends. The germline V gene has CDR1 MNHEY and CDR2 SVGAGI. The CDR3 spells CASSYQTVKDQPQHF. The CDR3 DNA reads TGTGCCAGCAGTTACCAGACAGTTAAAGATCAGCCCCAGCATTTT.

This chain connects TRBV20-1 to TRBJ2-1; TRBD2 aligns across 9 bases. With 4 bases clipped from V and 1 base from J, the junction kept 8 bases outside the gene matches. Germline CDR1 reads DFQATT; CDR2 reads SNEGSKA (reference sequence). The length of the CDR3 is 16 residues. The CDR3 loop is CSAIGSGGFSYNEQFF. DNA for the CDR3: TGCAGTGCTATAGGTAGCGGGGGTTTTTCCTACAATGAGCAGTTCTTC.

The chain combines TRBV25-1 with TRBJ1-2; possible D gene TRBD1, 5 bases. Trimming cost V 3 bases and J 2 bases, with 10 bases left between them. This CDR3 has 14 amino acids. Germline V gene lookup returns CDR1 MGHDK and CDR2 SYGVNS. This chain's CDR3 is CASSEPGENYGYTF. The CDR3 DNA follows: TGTGCCAGCAGTGAGCCGGGGGAGAACTATGGCTACACCTTC.

Worth noting for this clonotype: The junction does not match germline at one end; this may be a read error. This chain links TRBV29-1 with TRBJ2-1; TRBD2 matches 13 bases. From germline, CDR1 is SQVTM and CDR2 ANQGSEA. This CDR3 has 14 residues. Here the CDR3 DNA reads TGCAGCGCCGGACTAGCGGGGGCCAACAATGAGCGGTTCTTC. Its translation is CSAGLAGANNERFF.

CDR3: CAIMGGQDNEQFF. In nucleotides, the CDR3 is TGTGCCATCATGGGGGGGCAGGACAATGAGCAGTTCTTC. V gene TRBV10-3 combines with J gene TRBJ2-1, with D perhaps TRBD2 (7 bases). CDR1 is ENHRY and CDR2 is SYGVKD in the germline V gene. Trimming removed 7 bases at V and 5 bases at J, with 12 bases between. This CDR3 has 13 residues.

The J gene is TRBJ2-7, the V gene TRBV4-1; possibly TRBD1 for D (5 bases). The CDR3 loop spans 15 amino acids. The ends were cut back, 1 base at V and 1 base at J, with 11 bases in the middle. Germline V lookup: CDR1 MGHRA, CDR2 YSYEKL. The CDR3 loop reads CASSQVSDISYEQYF. The CDR3, as DNA: TGCGCCAGCAGCCAAGTTTCGGACATTTCCTACGAGCAGTACTTC.

This clonotype was seen only a few times. This chain uses TRBV11-2 with TRBJ2-6, with D uncertain. The CDR3 is 21 residues long. Per the germline V gene, CDR1 is SGHAT and CDR2 is FQNNGV. Trimming stripped 0 bases from V and 0 bases from J, with 21 bases between. In DNA form, the CDR3 reads TGTGCCAGCAGCTTAGATTCCGTGAGAATCCCTTTTAGCTCTGGGGCCAACGTCCTGACTTTC. Protein sequence: CASSLDSVRIPFSSGANVLTF.

J is TRBJ2-3 and V is TRBV29-1; 7 nucleotides align to TRBD1. Germline trimming cut 6 bases from V and 0 bases from J; bases unmatched to any gene: 6. The CDR3 loop spans 14 amino acids. CDR1 is SQVTM and CDR2 is ANQGSEA in the germline V gene. The CDR3 loop is CSVVGQVSTDTQYF. Here the CDR3 DNA reads TGCAGCGTCGTCGGACAGGTTAGCACAGATACGCAGTATTTT.

This clonotype has a handful of counts. The chain has TRBV7-2 and TRBJ2-5, with D tentatively TRBD1 (7 bases). Trimming stripped 3 bases from V and 4 bases from J, with 15 bases between. The CDR3 sequence is 15 residues long. Germline assignment: CDR1 SGHTA and CDR2 FQGNSA. The CDR3 region is CASSLRAGGGETQYF. The CDR3, as DNA: TGTGCCAGCAGCTTGAGGGCAGGGGGAGGAGAGACCCAGTACTTC.

This clonotype was seen a few times. The chain carries TRBV7-3 and TRBJ2-1; D gene unclear. The CDR3 spans 14 residues. Germline V gene data show CDR1 as SGHTA and CDR2 as FQGTGA. V was shortened by 1 base and J by 6 bases, with 10 bases between the two germline ends. The CDR3 DNA is TGTGCCAGCAGCTTAAAAGGGCAATTCAATGAGCAGTTCTTC. Translated: CASSLKGQFNEQFF. Looking up the rest from reference TRBV7-3 and TRBJ2-1 gives the full variable domain: GAGVSQTPSNKVTEKGKYVELRCDPISGHTALYWYRQSLGQGPEFLIYFQGTGAADDSGLPNDRFFAVRPEGSVSTLKIQRTERGDSAVYLCASSLKGQFNEQFFGPGTRLTVL.

Regarding this clonotype: A read error is possible here, since a much larger clone lies one base away. The chain combines TRBV29-1 with TRBJ2-1; 9 positions match TRBD2. The V gene's germline CDR1 is SQVTM and CDR2 ANQGSEA. The trim removed 7 bases at V and 13 bases at J, leaving 11 bases unmatched. The length of the CDR3 is 12 residues. DNA for the CDR3: TGCAGCGCCGGGACGGCTAGCGGGACCCAGTTCTTC. As protein: CSAGTASGTQFF.

The rearrangement uses TRBV4-3 and TRBJ2-7; a weak D match, TRBD2 (6 bases). V lost 2 bases and J lost 12, with 23 bases in between. CDR1 is LGHNA and CDR2 is YSLEER in the germline V gene. The CDR3 contains 15 residues. As DNA, the CDR3 is TGCGCCAGCAGCCAACAAGACCCCCCCGGAGGGCGCTTGTACTTC. Translated: CASSQQDPPGGRLYF.

On this clonotype itself: The junction and the germline gene differ at one end; a read error may be behind it. The chain employs TRBV20-1 and TRBJ2-1; tentative D call: TRBD2 (5 bases). There are 12 residues in the CDR3. CDR1 DFQATT and CDR2 SNEGSKA come from the germline V gene (reference sequence). CDR3 loop: CSARPSYNERFF. Here the CDR3 DNA reads TGCAGTGCTAGGCCTAGCTACAATGAGCGGTTCTTC.